This is a list of T cell receptor beta chains from one sample in a study of cytomegalovirus exposure and HLA in healthy donors. TCRdb's copy holds only in-frame clones and misses some; the assay was immunoSEQ multiplex PCR. The table lists about 180,000 clones, 85% of them singletons. The material sequenced was PBMCs. These receptors were obtained from a boy aged 2 to 10 in good health and CMV-seronegative. Each CDR3 is given with its conserved first and last residue. Each record gives: CDR3 length, J gene, D gene, V gene, clone size, CDR3 DNA, CDR3 protein. A D gene is named only where the DNA matches it firmly. Some rows have no size entry. The others give once, few or many, or a class for an expanded clone.

length: 16
J: TRBJ2-4
D: TRBD2
V: TRBV2
size: -
DNA: TGTGCCAGCAGTGAAGCGCGGGGAGGGGCTATAAACATTCAGTACTTC
CDR3: CASSEARGGAINIQYF

length: 14
J: TRBJ1-1
D: -
V: TRBV28
size: -
DNA: TGTGCCAGCAGTCCGGGGGGGAGGGGGACTGAAGCTTTCTTT
CDR3: CASSPGGRGTEAFF

length: 19
J: TRBJ2-7
D: TRBD2
V: TRBV27
size: -
DNA: TGTGCCAGCAGTGAAGGCTACGGGACTAGCGGGACCTATCTAGGGGAGCAGTACTTC
CDR3: CASSEGYGTSGTYLGEQYF

length: 15
J: TRBJ2-2
D: -
V: TRBV6-5
size: -
DNA: TGTGCCAGCAGTAACATATTACCTAACACCGGGGAGCTGTTTTTT
CDR3: CASSNILPNTGELFF

length: 14
J: TRBJ1-1
D: -
V: TRBV28
size: -
DNA: TGTGCCAGCAGCCGGGTCTTAATGAACACTGAAGCTTTCTTT
CDR3: CASSRVLMNTEAFF

length: 16
J: TRBJ2-1
D: TRBD1
V: TRBV9
size: -
DNA: TGTGCCAGCAGCACCTCCGGGACAGGGAACTACAATGAGCAGTTCTTC
CDR3: CASSTSGTGNYNEQFF

length: 16
J: TRBJ2-3
D: TRBD2
V: TRBV5-1
size: -
DNA: TGCGCCAGCAGCTTAGGGGGACTAGCGTGGCCAGATACGCAGTATTTT
CDR3: CASSLGGLAWPDTQYF

length: 13
J: TRBJ2-2
D: TRBD1
V: TRBV7-3
size: -
DNA: TGTGCCAGCGCAGGGGGCAACACCGGGGAGCTGTTTTTT
CDR3: CASAGGNTGELFF

length: 16
J: TRBJ2-5
D: TRBD1
V: TRBV28
size: -
DNA: TGTGCCAGCATAGGTCGGGACAGGGCACTTCAAGAGACCCAGTACTTC
CDR3: CASIGRDRALQETQYF

length: 13
J: TRBJ1-1
D: TRBD1
V: TRBV29-1
size: few
DNA: TGCAGCGTTGGAACAGGGGAGAACACTGAAGCTTTCTTT
CDR3: CSVGTGENTEAFF

length: 14
J: TRBJ1-6
D: -
V: TRBV6-1
size: -
DNA: TGTGCCAGCAGTGAATCCCAGGAACATTCACCCCTCCACTTT
CDR3: CASSESQEHSPLHF

length: 15
J: TRBJ1-1
D: -
V: TRBV7-9
size: once
DNA: TGTGCCAGCAGCACGGGGTGGGGGGAGAACACTGAAGCTTTCTTT
CDR3: CASSTGWGENTEAFF

length: 13
J: TRBJ1-2
D: -
V: TRBV2
size: -
DNA: TGTGCCATTCCGACAGCAGCTAACTATGGCTACACCTTC
CDR3: CAIPTAANYGYTF

length: 15
J: TRBJ1-1
D: TRBD1
V: TRBV5-1
size: few
DNA: TGCGCCAGCAGCTTGGGGGGACAGGGGAGCACTGAAGCTTTCTTT
CDR3: CASSLGGQGSTEAFF

length: 15
J: TRBJ1-3
D: -
V: TRBV6-6
size: -
DNA: TGTGCCAGCGGCATGGACAGCTCCAAAGGAAACACCATATATTTT
CDR3: CASGMDSSKGNTIYF

length: 8
J: TRBJ1-2
D: -
V: TRBV20-1
size: -
DNA: TGCAGTGCTCTCGGCTACACCTTC
CDR3: CSALGYTF

length: 13
J: TRBJ1-2
D: -
V: TRBV27
size: -
DNA: TGTGCCAGCAGTTTCTATCCTAACTATGGCTACACCTTC
CDR3: CASSFYPNYGYTF

length: 20
J: TRBJ2-2
D: TRBD2
V: TRBV7-3
size: -
DNA: TGTGCCAGCAGCCCCCACCGGTTGGAACGACTAGCGGGAGGGACCGGGGAGCTGTTTTTT
CDR3: CASSPHRLERLAGGTGELFF

length: 13
J: TRBJ2-1
D: -
V: TRBV7-9
size: -
DNA: TGTGCCAGCAGCCCTAGCCGGGGCAATGAGCAGTTCTTC
CDR3: CASSPSRGNEQFF

length: 17
J: TRBJ2-4
D: TRBD1
V: TRBV5-1
size: -
DNA: TGCGCCAGCAGCTCGGAATCGACAGGGATCACCAAAAACATTCAGTACTTC
CDR3: CASSSESTGITKNIQYF

length: 13
J: TRBJ2-3
D: -
V: TRBV7-8
size: -
DNA: TGTGCCAGCAGAGGAGCGGTCACAGATACGCAGTATTTT
CDR3: CASRGAVTDTQYF

length: 14
J: TRBJ1-1
D: TRBD1
V: TRBV9
size: few
DNA: TGTGCCAGCAGCGTAGGGCAGGGGGTCACTGAAGCTTTCTTT
CDR3: CASSVGQGVTEAFF

length: 14
J: TRBJ2-1
D: TRBD1
V: TRBV27
size: -
DNA: TGTGCCAGCAGTTCCCGGGACAGGGTGAATGAGCAGTTCTTC
CDR3: CASSSRDRVNEQFF

length: 20
J: TRBJ1-6
D: -
V: TRBV5-1
size: -
DNA: TGCGCCAGCAGCTTCACTCTAATACGGGACAAGAGCTCCTATAATTCACCCCTCCACTTT
CDR3: CASSFTLIRDKSSYNSPLHF

length: 17
J: TRBJ2-3
D: -
V: TRBV27
size: few
DNA: TGTGCCAGCAGTTTATGGGAAGAGCGGGTTAGCACAGATACGCAGTATTTT
CDR3: CASSLWEERVSTDTQYF

length: 17
J: TRBJ2-1
D: TRBD2
V: TRBV28
size: -
DNA: TGTGCCAGCAGTTCCGGACTAGCGGGACGGTCCTACAATGAGCAGTTCTTC
CDR3: CASSSGLAGRSYNEQFF

length: 14
J: TRBJ1-1
D: TRBD1
V: TRBV27
size: -
DNA: TGTGCCAGCAGCAACAGGGGCTCCATCACTGAAGCTTTCTTT
CDR3: CASSNRGSITEAFF

length: 13
J: TRBJ1-3
D: -
V: TRBV2
size: -
DNA: TGTGCCACCCCGTCCCCGGGTGGAAACACCATATATTTT
CDR3: CATPSPGGNTIYF

length: 17
J: TRBJ2-3
D: -
V: TRBV4-1
size: -
DNA: TGCGCCAGCAGCCATCCCACATCGGGGTTTTGGACAGATACGCAGTATTTT
CDR3: CASSHPTSGFWTDTQYF

length: 15
J: TRBJ2-3
D: -
V: TRBV6-1
size: -
DNA: TGTGCCAGCAGTGAAGTACAGGCCGACGCAGATACGCAGTATTTT
CDR3: CASSEVQADADTQYF

length: 13
J: TRBJ1-1
D: -
V: TRBV6-4
size: -
DNA: TGTGCCAGCAGTGAGGGGCCGAACACTGAAGCTTTCTTT
CDR3: CASSEGPNTEAFF

length: 16
J: TRBJ2-3
D: -
V: TRBV5-5
size: -
DNA: TGTGCCAGCAGCGCAACAGCTACGCCTAGCACAGATACGCAGTATTTT
CDR3: CASSATATPSTDTQYF

length: 16
J: TRBJ2-3
D: TRBD2
V: TRBV9
size: -
DNA: TGTGCCAGCAGGGGACTAGCGGGGACTAGCACAGATACGCAGTATTTT
CDR3: CASRGLAGTSTDTQYF

length: 15
J: TRBJ2-2
D: -
V: TRBV5-1
size: -
DNA: TGCGCCAGCAGCCCCGGAGTAATGAACACCGGGGAGCTGTTTTTT
CDR3: CASSPGVMNTGELFF

length: 15
J: TRBJ2-2
D: -
V: TRBV29-1
size: -
DNA: TGCAGCGGTCGGTTGGGGACACTGAACACCGGGGAGCTGTTTTTT
CDR3: CSGRLGTLNTGELFF

length: 16
J: TRBJ1-2
D: -
V: TRBV5-1
size: -
DNA: TGCGCCAGCAGCTTGCTTCTCCAGTACCCATTTGTCCCCAGCACCTTC
CDR3: CASSLLLQYPFVPSTF

length: 14
J: TRBJ1-1
D: TRBD1
V: TRBV2
size: -
DNA: TGTGCCAGCAGTAGGGACAGGGGGGGCACTGAAGCTTTCTTT
CDR3: CASSRDRGGTEAFF

length: 19
J: TRBJ1-1
D: -
V: TRBV5-1
size: -
DNA: TGCGCCAGCAGCTTGGATGGGTTACTAGGTGGAGGGGCGAGGACTGAAGCTTTCTTT
CDR3: CASSLDGLLGGGARTEAFF

length: 15
J: TRBJ2-1
D: -
V: TRBV10-1
size: -
DNA: TGCGCCAGCAGTGAAGTAGCTGGAGTGAACAATGAGCAGTTCTTC
CDR3: CASSEVAGVNNEQFF

length: 15
J: TRBJ1-5
D: TRBD1
V: TRBV5-8
size: -
DNA: TGTGCCAGCAGCCCAGGACAGGTTAGCAATCAGCCCCAGCATTTT
CDR3: CASSPGQVSNQPQHF

length: 18
J: TRBJ2-1
D: -
V: TRBV30
size: -
DNA: TGTGCCTGGAGTGTACCTTTTCGGCTCGGGGATTCCTACAATGAGCAGTTCTTC
CDR3: CAWSVPFRLGDSYNEQFF

length: 14
J: TRBJ2-7
D: -
V: TRBV15
size: -
DNA: TGTGCCACCAGCAGAGATACGGGAGAGTACGAGCAGTACTTC
CDR3: CATSRDTGEYEQYF

length: 17
J: TRBJ2-1
D: -
V: TRBV11-2
size: -
DNA: TGTGCCAGCAGCTTAGTTTTTGGGCAGGGGCGTGAAAATGAGCAGTTCTTC
CDR3: CASSLVFGQGRENEQFF

length: 15
J: TRBJ2-3
D: TRBD2
V: TRBV2
size: -
DNA: TGTGCCAGCAGGGCTAGCGGGGGTAAAGAAGATACGCAGTATTTT
CDR3: CASRASGGKEDTQYF

length: 14
J: TRBJ1-2
D: -
V: TRBV5-1
size: -
DNA: TGCGCCAGCAGCTTGGAGGGACAAAACTATGGCTACACCTTC
CDR3: CASSLEGQNYGYTF